This entry lists 25 T cell receptor beta chains sequenced from one sample in a study of cytomegalovirus exposure and HLA in healthy donors. With 60 Vbeta and 13 Jbeta primers, the PCR was carried out. Clones were read by immunoSEQ multiplex PCR, and TCRdb kept only the in-frame ones, dropping some. This table holds approximately 220,000 clones, nearly 80% found once. Sequenced: PBMCs. The receptors come from a male donor in good health and CMV-seronegative.

This clone occurred a few times. This rearrangement joins TRBV23-1 to TRBJ2-3; D is perhaps TRBD1 (6 bases). TRBV23-1 is noted as an ORF with a role that remains uncertain. CDR3 length: 19 amino acids. With 4 bases removed from V and 4 bases from J, the gap between germline ends came to 27 bases. The CDR3 DNA reads TGCGCCAGCAGTCGAGCCCTCTTATACAGGGTTTACGGGGCAGATACGCAGTATTTT. This translates into CASSRALLYRVYGADTQYF.

The V gene is TRBV4-2, the J gene TRBJ1-2; D gene uncertain. V lost 1 base and J 6 bases, leaving 15 bases between the germline ends. This CDR3 contains 15 residues. From germline, CDR1 is LGHNA and CDR2 YNFKEQ. The CDR3 region is CASSQVTSAQNGYTF. As DNA, the CDR3 is TGTGCCAGCAGCCAAGTCACTAGTGCACAAAATGGCTACACCTTC.

The J gene is TRBJ2-3, the V gene TRBV27; the match to TRBD1 covers 8 bases. After removal of 5 bases from V and 2 bases from J, the junction contained 6 bases not matched to a gene. Germline V gene data show CDR1 as MNHEY and CDR2 as SMNVEV (reference sequence). The CDR3 is 15 amino acids. The chain's CDR3 is CASSPGTGDTDTQYF. The CDR3 nucleotides are TGTGCCAGCAGTCCAGGGACAGGTGACACAGATACGCAGTATTTT.

The V call is TRBV4-1, the J call TRBJ2-5, with D perhaps TRBD2 (7 bases). The CDR3 sequence is 16 residues long. With 4 bases removed from V and 0 bases from J, the gap between germline ends came to 15 bases. CDR1 is MGHRA, CDR2 YSYEKL, per germline. DNA of the CDR3: TGCGCCAGCAGCCCCCCGGGGGGCACCCACCAAGAGACCCAGTACTTC. This gives the protein CASSPPGGTHQETQYF.

The chain recombines TRBV7-7 with TRBJ2-3; tentative D call: TRBD1 (6 bases). Germline V gives CDR1 SSHAT, CDR2 FNYEAQ (reference sequence). The CDR3 covers 13 residues. V was cut by 5 bases and J by 8 bases, with 14 bases left in between. CDR3 sequence: CASSPGDTGTQYF. The DNA for the CDR3 is TGTGCCAGCAGCCCAGGGGACACCGGTACGCAGTATTTT.

The gene calls are TRBV7-8 and TRBJ1-4, with TRBD1 identical over 7 bases. In germline, CDR1 is SGHVS, CDR2 FQNEAQ. V was pared by 2 bases and J by 7 bases, with 7 bases of the junction left unmatched. The CDR3 is 15 amino acids. CDR3: CASSLRTGASEKLFF. The CDR3 DNA is TGTGCCAGCAGCTTAAGGACAGGCGCCAGTGAAAAACTGTTTTTT.

The chain is built from TRBV30 and TRBJ2-5; 8 positions agree with TRBD2. J was trimmed by 11 bases and V by 2 bases; bases with no gene match: 7. This CDR3 has 12 residues. Germline V gene data show CDR1 as GTSNPN and CDR2 as SVGIG (reference sequence). The CDR3 DNA follows: TGTGCCTGGAGTTTAGTGCAGCGGGAGCAGTACTTC. Amino acids: CAWSLVQREQYF.

The table lists this clone with a few counts. The chain has TRBV10-3 and TRBJ2-7; TRBD2 might be the D (5 bases). The V end lost 9 bases, the J end lost 0 bases, and 15 bases lay between the germline ends. This CDR3 region has 14 residues. Germline loops: CDR1 ENHRY, CDR2 SYGVKD. The CDR3 sequence is CAMGRGDGSYEQYF. The CDR3, as DNA: TGTGCCATGGGTCGGGGAGACGGCTCCTACGAGCAGTACTTC.

This chain joins TRBV7-9 and TRBJ1-3, with 7 nucleotides matching TRBD1. J gave up 4 bases and V 5 bases, and 11 bases lay outside the gene matches. The germline gives CDR1 SEHNR, CDR2 FQNEAQ (reference sequence). The CDR3 totals 16 residues. The CDR3 region has the DNA TGTGCCAGCAGCCCCAGACTACACAGGGGCGGAAACACCATATATTTT. Translation gives CASSPRLHRGGNTIYF.

The chain uses TRBV28 and TRBJ1-2; TRBD1 matches 9 bases. The V gene end was trimmed by 6 bases and the J gene end by 4 bases; junction bases not matched to a gene: 3. This CDR3 is 13 amino acids long. Germline V gene lookup returns CDR1 MDHEN and CDR2 SYDVKM. CDR3 DNA: TGTGCCAGCAGGGGACAGGGTTCCTATGGCTACACCTTC. Its translation: CASRGQGSYGYTF.

The chain joins TRBV2 to TRBJ1-5, with a tentative D call TRBD1 (5 bases). V lost 6 bases and J 4 bases, leaving 16 bases between the germline ends. Germline loops: CDR1 SNHLY, CDR2 FYNNEI. This CDR3 comprises 15 residues. The CDR3 is CASSLSTAYNQPQHF. DNA for the CDR3: TGTGCCAGCAGCCTATCGACAGCCTATAATCAGCCCCAGCATTTT.

The J gene is TRBJ2-1, the V gene TRBV6-4; the D is unclear. This CDR3 is built from 15 residues. Germline V gives CDR1 MRHNA, CDR2 SNTAGT. Trimming took 1 base from V and 0 from J, leaving 7 bases between them. In DNA, the CDR3 is TGTGCCAGCAGTGACTACCCCAGCTCCTACAATGAGCAGTTCTTC. It specifies CASSDYPSSYNEQFF.

In DNA, the CDR3 is TGTGCCAGCAGCCTGGGACTTTCCAAAAACATTCAGTACTTC. Protein: CASSLGLSKNIQYF. The chain combines TRBV4-2 with TRBJ2-4; D might be TRBD2 (6 bases). V lost 4 bases and J 2 bases, leaving 9 bases between the germline ends. Per the germline V gene, CDR1 is LGHNA and CDR2 is YNFKEQ. The CDR3 extends over 14 amino acids.

This clone was found a few times. This sample includes further DNA sequences coding for the same CDR3. The chain carries TRBV5-1 and TRBJ2-1, with 7 bases lining up with TRBD2. This CDR3 is 15 amino acids long. The germline gives CDR1 SGHRS, CDR2 YFSETQ. The junction had 3 bases not matched to a gene; V was cut back by 0 bases and J by 3 bases. Here the CDR3 DNA reads TGCGCCAGCAGCTTGGAGGGCGGGAGCTACAATGAGCAGTTCTTC. Amino acid sequence: CASSLEGGSYNEQFF.

As for this clone: The junction departs from germline at one end; a sequencing error may be responsible. The chain joins TRBV4-1 to TRBJ2-6; maybe TRBD1 (5 bases). The germline CDR1 and CDR2 sequences are MGHRA and YSYEKL. This CDR3 has 13 amino acids. The CDR3 coding sequence is TGCGCCAGCATGGGTTCTGGGGCCAACGCCCTGACTTTC. Its translation is CASMGSGANALTF.

The chain joins TRBV6-7 to TRBJ1-6; 8 bases line up with TRBD1. Being an ORF, TRBV6-7 has a function that is uncertain. V lost 1 base, J lost 6 bases, and 11 bases stayed unmatched. CDR3 length: 18 residues. CDR3 residues: CASSYFGQGLGSNSPLHF. The CDR3 DNA sequence: TGTGCCAGCAGTTACTTCGGACAGGGCTTGGGCTCTAATTCACCCCTCCACTTT.

V is TRBV9 and J is TRBJ2-7, with D possibly TRBD1 on 6 matching bases. Trimming pared 4 bases from V and 0 bases from J, leaving 11 bases between. From germline, CDR1 is SGDLS and CDR2 YYNGEE. This CDR3 has 14 residues. CDR3 in DNA: TGTGCCAGCAGCTCCAGAGGGGGCTCCTACGAGCAGTACTTC. It encodes CASSSRGGSYEQYF.

The rearrangement links TRBV7-6 to TRBJ2-7; 8 positions agree with TRBD2. In germline, CDR1 is SGHVS, CDR2 FNYEAQ. The CDR3 is 16 residues long. J gave up 7 bases and V 4 bases, and 15 bases lay outside the gene matches. The CDR3 sequence is CASSSSKPGTSSEQYF. Written as DNA, the CDR3 is TGTGCCAGCAGCTCATCCAAACCCGGGACTAGTAGTGAGCAGTACTTC.

This clone occurred a few times. The chain links TRBV29-1 to TRBJ2-3; perhaps TRBD2 as D (6 bases). V lost 4 bases, J lost 0 bases, and 14 bases lay in between. The CDR3 totals 15 residues. CDR1 is SQVTM, CDR2 ANQGSEA, per germline. The CDR3 nucleotides read TGCAGCGTTGTGGGTAGCGGTGATAGCACAGATACGCAGTATTTT. It yields the protein CSVVGSGDSTDTQYF.

The chain carries TRBV11-2 and TRBJ2-7; no reliable D call. This CDR3 region has 15 residues. V lost 2 bases, J lost 5 bases, and 16 bases lay in between. The germline V gene has CDR1 SGHAT and CDR2 FQNNGV. CDR3 loop: CASSLSFDSRHEQYF. DNA for the CDR3: TGTGCCAGCAGCTTATCCTTCGACTCCCGTCACGAGCAGTACTTC. The complete variable domain, with remaining parts taken from reference TRBV11-2 and TRBJ2-7, reads EAGVAQSPRYKIIEKRQSVAFWCNPISGHATLYWYQQILGQGPKLLIQFQNNGVVDDSQLPKDRFSAERLKGVDSTLKIQPAKLEDSAVYLCASSLSFDSRHEQYFGPGTRLTVT.

A note on this clone: The same CDR3 is also encoded by other DNA sequences in this sample. The rearrangement joins TRBV9 to TRBJ1-5; 7 bases are a match to TRBD1. From germline, CDR1 is SGDLS and CDR2 YYNGEE. The CDR3 length is 15 residues. The ends lost 3 bases at V and 3 bases at J; junction bases unmatched: 6. This CDR3 is CASSETGDPNQPQHF. CDR3 DNA sequence: TGTGCCAGCAGCGAAACAGGGGATCCCAATCAGCCCCAGCATTTT.

The chain links TRBV19 to TRBJ1-4, with TRBD1 matching over 12 bases. V lost 3 bases to trimming and J lost 3 bases; unmatched junction nucleotides: 5. CDR3 size: 17 residues. The germline gives CDR1 LNHDA, CDR2 SQIVND (reference sequence). Here the CDR3 reads CASSIGTGGLSNEKLFF. DNA for the CDR3: TGTGCCAGTAGTATTGGGACAGGGGGCCTATCTAATGAAAAACTGTTTTTT.

The V gene is TRBV18, the J gene TRBJ1-1; 10 bases agree with TRBD1. Trimming at V came to 2 bases and at J to 0 bases, leaving 6 bases not matched to a gene. From germline, CDR1 is KGHSH and CDR2 LQKENI. The CDR3 length is 17 residues. Here the CDR3 DNA reads TGTGCCAGCTCACCAGGGGACAGGGGTCATATGAACACTGAAGCTTTCTTT. The encoded protein is CASSPGDRGHMNTEAFF.

The chain couples TRBV6-5 to TRBJ2-7; possibly TRBD1 for D (5 bases). The CDR3 covers 13 residues. CDR1 and CDR2 (germline): MNHEY, SVGAGI. Trimming removed 0 bases from V and 4 bases from J, with 7 bases in between. CDR3 in DNA: TGTGCCAGCAGTTACTCGAACAGGTACGAGCAGTACTTC. This sequence encodes CASSYSNRYEQYF.

The V gene is TRBV7-8, the J gene TRBJ2-3, with 13 bases fitting TRBD2. The V gene end was trimmed by 3 bases and the J gene end by 2 bases; junction bases not matched to a gene: 2. Germline V lookup: CDR1 SGHVS, CDR2 FQNEAQ. The CDR3 has 16 residues. CDR3 amino acids: CASSFGLAGVTDTQYF. As DNA, the CDR3 is TGTGCCAGCAGCTTTGGACTAGCGGGAGTCACAGATACGCAGTATTTT.